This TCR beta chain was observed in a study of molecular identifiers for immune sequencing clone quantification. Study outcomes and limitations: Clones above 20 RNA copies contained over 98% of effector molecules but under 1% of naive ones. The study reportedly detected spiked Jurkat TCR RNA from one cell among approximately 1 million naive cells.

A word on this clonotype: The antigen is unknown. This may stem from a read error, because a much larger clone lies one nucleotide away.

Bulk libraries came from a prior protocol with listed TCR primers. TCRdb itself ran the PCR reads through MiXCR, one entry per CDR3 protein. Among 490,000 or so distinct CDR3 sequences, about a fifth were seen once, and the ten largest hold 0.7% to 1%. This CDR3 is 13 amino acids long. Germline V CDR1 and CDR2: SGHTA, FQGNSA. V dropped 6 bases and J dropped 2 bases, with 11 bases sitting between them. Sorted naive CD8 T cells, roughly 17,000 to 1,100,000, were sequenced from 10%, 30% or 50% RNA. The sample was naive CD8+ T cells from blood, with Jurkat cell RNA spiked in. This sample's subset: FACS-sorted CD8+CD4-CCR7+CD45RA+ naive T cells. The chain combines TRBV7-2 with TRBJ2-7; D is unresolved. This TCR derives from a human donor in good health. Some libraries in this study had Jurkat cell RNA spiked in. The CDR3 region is CASRDSWAYEQYF. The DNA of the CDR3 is TGTGCCAGCAGAGACTCCTGGGCCTACGAGCAGTACTTC.